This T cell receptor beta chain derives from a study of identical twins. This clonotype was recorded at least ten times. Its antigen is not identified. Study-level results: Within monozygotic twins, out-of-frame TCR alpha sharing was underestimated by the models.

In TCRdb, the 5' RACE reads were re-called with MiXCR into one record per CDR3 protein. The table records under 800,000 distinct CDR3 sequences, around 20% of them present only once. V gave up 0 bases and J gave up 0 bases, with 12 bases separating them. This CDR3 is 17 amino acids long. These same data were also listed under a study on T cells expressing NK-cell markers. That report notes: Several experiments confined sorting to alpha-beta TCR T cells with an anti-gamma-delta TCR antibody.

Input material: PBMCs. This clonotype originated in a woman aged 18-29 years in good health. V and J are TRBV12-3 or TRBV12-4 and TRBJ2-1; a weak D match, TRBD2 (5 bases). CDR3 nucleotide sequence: TGTGCCAGCAGTTTAGCCCTGGACTGGAGCTCCTACAATGAGCAGTTCTTC. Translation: CASSLALDWSSYNEQFF.